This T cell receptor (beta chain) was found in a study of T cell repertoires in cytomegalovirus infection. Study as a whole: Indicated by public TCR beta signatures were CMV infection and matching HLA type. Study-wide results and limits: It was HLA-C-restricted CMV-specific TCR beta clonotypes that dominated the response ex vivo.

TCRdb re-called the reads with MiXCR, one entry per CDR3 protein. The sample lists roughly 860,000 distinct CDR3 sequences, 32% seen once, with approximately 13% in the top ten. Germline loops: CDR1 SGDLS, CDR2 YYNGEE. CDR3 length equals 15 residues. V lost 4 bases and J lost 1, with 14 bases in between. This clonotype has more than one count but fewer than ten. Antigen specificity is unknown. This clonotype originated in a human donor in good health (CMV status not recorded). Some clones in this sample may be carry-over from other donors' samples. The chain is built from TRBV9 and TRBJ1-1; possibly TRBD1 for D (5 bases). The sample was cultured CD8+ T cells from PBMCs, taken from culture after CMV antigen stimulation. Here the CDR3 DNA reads TGTGCCAGCAGCCTCCGGTCCGGGGCGAACACTGAAGCTTTCTTT. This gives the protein CASSLRSGANTEAFF.